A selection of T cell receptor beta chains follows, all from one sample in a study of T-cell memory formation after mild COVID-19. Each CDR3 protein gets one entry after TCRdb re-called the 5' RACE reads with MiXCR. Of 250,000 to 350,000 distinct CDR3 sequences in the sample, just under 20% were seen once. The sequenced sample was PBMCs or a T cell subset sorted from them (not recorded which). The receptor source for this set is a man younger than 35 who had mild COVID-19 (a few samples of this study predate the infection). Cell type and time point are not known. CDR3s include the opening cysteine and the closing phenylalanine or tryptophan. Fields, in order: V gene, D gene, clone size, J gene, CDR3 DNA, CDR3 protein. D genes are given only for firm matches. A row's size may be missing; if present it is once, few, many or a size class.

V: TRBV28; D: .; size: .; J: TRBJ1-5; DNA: TGTGCCAGCTCAGACAGGCAATTCAATCAGCCCCAGCATTTT; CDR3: CASSDRQFNQPQHF
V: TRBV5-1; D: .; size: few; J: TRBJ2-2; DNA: TGCGCCAGCAGCTCGGGGCGCGGCGGGGAGCTGTTTTTT; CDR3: CASSSGRGGELFF
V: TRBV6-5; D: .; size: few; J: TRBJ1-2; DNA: TGTGCCAGCAGTTACCTCCGGACGGGAGGTGGCTATGGCTACACCTTC; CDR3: CASSYLRTGGGYGYTF
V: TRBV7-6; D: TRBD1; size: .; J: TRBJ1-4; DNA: TGTGCCAGCAGTCTTATAGGGGGCTTTAATAATGAAAAACTGTTTTTT; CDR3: CASSLIGGFNNEKLFF
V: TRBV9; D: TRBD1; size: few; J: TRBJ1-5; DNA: TGTGCCAGCAGCCCCCGGACAGGGAAGTGGGCCGGTCAGCCCCAGCATTTT; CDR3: CASSPRTGKWAGQPQHF
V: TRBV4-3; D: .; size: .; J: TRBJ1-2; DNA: TGCGCCAGCAGCCAAGATACACGGGGGTACTATGGCTACACCTTC; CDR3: CASSQDTRGYYGYTF
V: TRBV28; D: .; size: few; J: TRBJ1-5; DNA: TGTGCCACAAGTCCCCTCGACGGGCCCCAGCATTTT; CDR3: CATSPLDGPQHF
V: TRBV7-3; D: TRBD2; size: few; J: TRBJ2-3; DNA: TGTGCCAGCTTTATGGCGGGGGAGTATCCCACGCAGTATTTT; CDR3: CASFMAGEYPTQYF
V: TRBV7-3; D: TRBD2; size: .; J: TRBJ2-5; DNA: TGTGCCAGCAGCCCGGGGACTAGCGGGGGGGCCCGTGTGGAGACCCAGTACTTC; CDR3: CASSPGTSGGARVETQYF
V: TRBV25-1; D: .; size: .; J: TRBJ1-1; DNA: TGTGCCAGCAGCGAATATTCGGCAGGGAACACTGAAGCTTTCTTT; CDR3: CASSEYSAGNTEAFF
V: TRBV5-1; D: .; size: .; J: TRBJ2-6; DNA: TGCGCCAGCAGCTTGGCCTCCGAGGCCAACGTCCTGACTTTC; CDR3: CASSLASEANVLTF
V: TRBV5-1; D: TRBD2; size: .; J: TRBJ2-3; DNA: TGCGCCAGCTCTAACGGGGGGGTAAGCACAGATACGCAGTATTTT; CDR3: CASSNGGVSTDTQYF
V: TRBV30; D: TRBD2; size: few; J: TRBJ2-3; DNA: TGTGCCTGGATCGGACTAGCCACCACAGATACGCAGTATTTT; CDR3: CAWIGLATTDTQYF
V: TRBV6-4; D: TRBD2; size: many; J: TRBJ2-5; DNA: TGTGCCAGCAGTGAAGGCGGGGGGGAACAAGAGACCCAGTACTTC; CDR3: CASSEGGGEQETQYF
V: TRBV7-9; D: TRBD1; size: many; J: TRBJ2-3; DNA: TGTGCCACCCCGGGACAGGGGAGCACAGATACGCAGTATTTT; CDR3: CATPGQGSTDTQYF
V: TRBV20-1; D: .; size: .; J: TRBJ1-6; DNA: TGCAGTGCTAGAGTCACCTGGAGAAATTCACCCCTCCACTTT; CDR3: CSARVTWRNSPLHF
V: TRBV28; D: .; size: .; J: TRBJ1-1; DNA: TGTGCCAGCAGTTTAGTGGACAGCCCCCTGGGAGCTTTCTTT; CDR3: CASSLVDSPLGAFF
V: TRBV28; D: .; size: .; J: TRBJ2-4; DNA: TGTGCCAGCACCCCGCGGGGCTTAGCCAAAAACATTCAGTACTTC; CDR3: CASTPRGLAKNIQYF
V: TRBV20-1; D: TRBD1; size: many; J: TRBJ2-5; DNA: TGCAGTGCTACCGGGACAGGGGTAAAGACCCAGTACTTC; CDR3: CSATGTGVKTQYF
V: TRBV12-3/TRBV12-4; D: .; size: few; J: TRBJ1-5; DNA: TGTGCCAGCACCCGGGAGATCGAACAGCCCCAGCATTTT; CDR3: CASTREIEQPQHF
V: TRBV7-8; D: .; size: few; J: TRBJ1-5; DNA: TGTGCCAGCAGCTTAGCGGGTTATAGCAATCAGCCCCAGCATTTT; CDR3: CASSLAGYSNQPQHF
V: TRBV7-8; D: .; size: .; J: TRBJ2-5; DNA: TGTGCCAGCAGCGGAACAGTGAAAGAGACCCAGTACTTC; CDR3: CASSGTVKETQYF
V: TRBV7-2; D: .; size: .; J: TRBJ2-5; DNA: TGTGCCAGCAGCTTCACAGGTCACCAAGAGACCCAGTACTTC; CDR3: CASSFTGHQETQYF
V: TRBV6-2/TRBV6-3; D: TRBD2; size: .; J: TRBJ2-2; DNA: TGTGCCAGCAGCCCCGGGGCTAGCGGTCCCACCGGGGAGCTGTTTTTT; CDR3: CASSPGASGPTGELFF
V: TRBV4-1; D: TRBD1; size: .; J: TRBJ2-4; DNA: TGCGCCAGCAGCCTGATACAGGGGGCGCGGGAAAACATTCAGTACTTC; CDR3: CASSLIQGARENIQYF
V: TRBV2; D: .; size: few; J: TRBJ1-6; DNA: TGTGCCAGCTTATTACAGGGTGGTAATTCACCCCTCCACTTT; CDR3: CASLLQGGNSPLHF
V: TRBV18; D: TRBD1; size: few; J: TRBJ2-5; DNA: TGTGCCAGCTCACCACCCCGGGACAGGGGGCCCCAGGCCCAGTACTTC; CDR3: CASSPPRDRGPQAQYF
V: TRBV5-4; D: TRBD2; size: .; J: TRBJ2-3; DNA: TGTGCCAGCAGGAGAACAGCGGGACTAGATGACTTTGCGCAGTATTTT; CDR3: CASRRTAGLDDFAQYF
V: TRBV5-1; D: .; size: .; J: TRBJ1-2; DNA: TGCGCCAGCAGCCCAGAGGGGGGCACGGCCTATGGCTACACCTTC; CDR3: CASSPEGGTAYGYTF
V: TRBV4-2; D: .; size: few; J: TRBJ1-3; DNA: TGTGCCAGCAGCCAAGACTGGGGAGACACCATATATTTT; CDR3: CASSQDWGDTIYF
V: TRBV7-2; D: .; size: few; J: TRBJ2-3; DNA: TGTGCCAGCAGCCCCAGGGTCCCAGATACGCAGTATTTT; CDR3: CASSPRVPDTQYF